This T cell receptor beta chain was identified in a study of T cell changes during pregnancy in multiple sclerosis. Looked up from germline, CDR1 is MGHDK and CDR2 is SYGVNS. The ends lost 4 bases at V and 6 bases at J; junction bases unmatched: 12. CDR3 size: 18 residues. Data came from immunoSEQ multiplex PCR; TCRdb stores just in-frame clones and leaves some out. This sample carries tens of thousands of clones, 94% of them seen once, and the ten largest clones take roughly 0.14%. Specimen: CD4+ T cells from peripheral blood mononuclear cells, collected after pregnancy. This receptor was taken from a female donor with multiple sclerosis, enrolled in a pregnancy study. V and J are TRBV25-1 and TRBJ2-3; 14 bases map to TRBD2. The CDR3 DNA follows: TGTGCCAGCAGTGGGGGGACTAGCGGGAGCTGGGGGTCTGATACGCAGTATTTT. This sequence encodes CASSGGTSGSWGSDTQYF.